The clone carrying this T cell receptor (beta chain) was seen a handful of times. This sample was included in a study of T cells after yellow fever vaccination. TCRdb re-called the 5' RACE reads with MiXCR, one entry per CDR3 protein. The table lists about 550,000 distinct CDR3 sequences, about 19% of them singletons. This CDR3 comprises 11 residues. CDR1 is LNHNV and CDR2 is YYDKDF in the germline V gene (reference sequence). Deletions cut 3 bases from V and 8 bases from J, with 4 bases between. The V and J genes are TRBV15 and TRBJ1-4; D remains unclear. The sequence came from a young man who received the YFV17D yellow fever vaccine. The specimen comprised PBMCs, sampled 15 days after the yellow fever booster vaccination. The CDR3 spells CATSRAEKLFF. DNA of the CDR3: TGTGCCACCAGCAGGGCAGAAAAACTGTTTTTT.